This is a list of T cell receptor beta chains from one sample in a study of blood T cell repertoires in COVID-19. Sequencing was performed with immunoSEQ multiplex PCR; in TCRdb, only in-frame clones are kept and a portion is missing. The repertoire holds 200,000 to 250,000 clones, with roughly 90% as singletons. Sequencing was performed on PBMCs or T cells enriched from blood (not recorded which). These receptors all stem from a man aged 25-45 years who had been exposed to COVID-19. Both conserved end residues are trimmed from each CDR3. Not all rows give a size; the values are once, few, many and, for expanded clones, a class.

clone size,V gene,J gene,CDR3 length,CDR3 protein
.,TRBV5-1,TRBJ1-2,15,ASSLDTYRQGSEGYT
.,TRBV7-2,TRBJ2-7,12,ASSKLVNSYEQY
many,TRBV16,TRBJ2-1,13,ASTPGGESYNEQF
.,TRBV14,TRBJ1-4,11,ASSQQANEKLF
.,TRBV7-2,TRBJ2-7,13,ASSFRQGGSYEQY
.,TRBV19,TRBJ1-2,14,ASSIAGETPVYGYT
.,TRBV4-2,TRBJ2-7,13,ASSQEYAGGNEQY
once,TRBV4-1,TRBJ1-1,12,ASSHQQGGTEAF
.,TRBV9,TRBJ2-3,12,ASSGWPGTDTQY
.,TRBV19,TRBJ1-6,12,ASSKFSDNSPLH
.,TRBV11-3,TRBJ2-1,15,ASSPGGRLSSYNEQF
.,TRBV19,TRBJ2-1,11,ASSRYREVEQF
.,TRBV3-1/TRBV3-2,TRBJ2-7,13,ASSHMGQRSYEQY
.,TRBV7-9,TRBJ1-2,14,ASSLATGFSNYGYT
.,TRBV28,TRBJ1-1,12,ASKSGQGNTEAF
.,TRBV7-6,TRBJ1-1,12,ASSSRGQGAEAF
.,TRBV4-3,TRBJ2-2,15,ASSRRIAGPNTGELF
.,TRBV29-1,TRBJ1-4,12,SAGTVGANEKLF
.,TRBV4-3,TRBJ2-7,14,ASSPSGTGETYEQY
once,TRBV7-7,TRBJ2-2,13,ASSQSPGRGGELF
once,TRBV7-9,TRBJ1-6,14,ASSSPGQISNSPLH
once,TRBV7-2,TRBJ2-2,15,ASSVRTGVPNTGELF
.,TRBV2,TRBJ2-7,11,ASSKDRDDEQY